What follows are 7 T cell receptor beta chains derived from one specimen sequenced in a study of shared clonotypes between healthy human individuals. Clones were sequenced by immunoSEQ multiplex PCR, and TCRdb holds only the in-frame ones, with some missing. The sample includes around 700,000 clones, just over 90% of them seen just once. CD45RO-negative CD8 cells positively selected for CCR7 made up the naive population, which excluded terminally differentiated effector memory CD45RA+ cells. Material: naive CD8+ T cells sorted from blood. These receptors were taken from a man aged 30 to 45 in good health.

This chain joins TRBV15 and TRBJ1-2, with D tentatively TRBD1 (5 bases). Trimming left V 6 bases short and J 5 bases short, with 13 bases between. This CDR3 has 13 residues. The germline gives CDR1 LNHNV, CDR2 YYDKDF (reference sequence). The chain's CDR3 is CATRGRDSYGYTF. In DNA form, the CDR3 reads TGTGCCACCAGAGGTCGGGACTCATATGGCTACACCTTC.

The chain joins TRBV6-5 to TRBJ1-2; 7 positions match TRBD1. J was trimmed by 5 bases and V by 2 bases; bases with no gene match: 8. The germline V gene encodes CDR1 MNHEY and CDR2 SVGAGI. This CDR3 has 15 amino acids. Here the CDR3 reads CASSYTGELGYGYTF. CDR3 nucleotides: TGTGCCAGCAGTTACACAGGGGAATTGGGGTATGGCTACACCTTC.

This clone was observed once. The chain joins TRBV10-3 to TRBJ2-7; D gene unclear. This CDR3 region has 13 residues. The V and J ends lost 6 bases and 0 bases respectively, with 9 bases between them. Germline V gene data show CDR1 as ENHRY and CDR2 as SYGVKD. CDR3 sequence reads: CAIRIDGSYEQYF. The CDR3, as DNA: TGTGCCATCAGAATCGACGGCTCCTACGAGCAGTACTTC.

The chain is built from TRBV29-1 and TRBJ1-4; 7 positions agree with TRBD1. CDR3 length: 17 amino acids. After removal of 4 bases from V and 2 bases from J, the junction contained 13 bases not matched to a gene. Per germline, CDR1 SQVTM and CDR2 ANQGSEA. The CDR3 nucleotides are TGCAGCGTTGGGGTCAGGGGGACCGTAGTTACTAATGAAAAACTGTTTTTT. It encodes CSVGVRGTVVTNEKLFF.

The chain couples TRBV28 to TRBJ2-5, with D maybe TRBD1 (5 bases). The CDR3 is 16 residues long. Germline CDR1 MDHEN, CDR2 SYDVKM. With 5 bases removed from V and 0 bases from J, the gap between germline ends came to 16 bases. The CDR3 loop reads CASSIRQSRDQETQYF. The CDR3 nucleotides read TGTGCCAGCAGTATCCGACAGTCTCGAGACCAAGAGACCCAGTACTTC.

In this sample, this clone turned up once. The J gene is TRBJ2-3, the V gene TRBV27, with TRBD2 identical over 12 bases. Trimming cost V 6 bases and J 4 bases; bases outside gene matches: 5. Germline CDR1 MNHEY, CDR2 SMNVEV (reference sequence). CDR3 length: 15 amino acids. The CDR3 coding sequence is TGTGCCAGCAGGTCCCTAGCGGGAGGGGCAGATACGCAGTATTTT. This sequence encodes CASRSLAGGADTQYF.

The V call is TRBV10-1, the J call TRBJ2-7; TRBD2 might be the D (6 bases). V lost 3 bases to trimming and J lost 4 bases, with 13 bases between them. The CDR3 runs to 14 residues. CDR1 WNHNN and CDR2 SYGVQD come from the germline V gene (reference sequence). Written as DNA, the CDR3 is TGCGCCAGCAGTGACGGAGGGTTTGGATACGAGCAGTACTTC. Encoded protein: CASSDGGFGYEQYF.